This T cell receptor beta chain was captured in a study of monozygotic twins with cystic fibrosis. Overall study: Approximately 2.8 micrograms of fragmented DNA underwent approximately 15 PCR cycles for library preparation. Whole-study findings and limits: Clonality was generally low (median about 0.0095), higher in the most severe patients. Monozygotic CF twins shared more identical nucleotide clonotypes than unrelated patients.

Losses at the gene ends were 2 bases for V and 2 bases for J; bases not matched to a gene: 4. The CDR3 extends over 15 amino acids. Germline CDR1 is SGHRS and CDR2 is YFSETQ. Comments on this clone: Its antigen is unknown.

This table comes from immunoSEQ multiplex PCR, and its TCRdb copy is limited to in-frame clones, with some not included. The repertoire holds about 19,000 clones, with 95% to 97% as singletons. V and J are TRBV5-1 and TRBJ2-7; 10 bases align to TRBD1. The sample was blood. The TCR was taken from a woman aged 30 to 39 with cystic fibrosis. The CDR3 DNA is TGCGCCAGCAGCTTTTGGACAGGGGGTACCTACGAGCAGTACTTC. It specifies CASSFWTGGTYEQYF.